The sequence of this TCR beta chain was determined in a study of blood T cell repertoires in COVID-19. Participants were placed into cohorts based on the clinical history they reported. Method: immunoSEQ multiplex PCR; TCRdb's copy keeps in-frame clones and lacks some. The sample contains over 350,000 clones, 87% of which appear only once. Trimming cost V 0 bases and J 1 base; bases outside gene matches: 4. The CDR3 runs 15 residues. Germline assignment: CDR1 SGHDT and CDR2 YYEEEE. The origin of this receptor is a woman between 50 and 59 years old who had recovered from COVID-19. The sample was PBMCs or T cells enriched from blood (not recorded which). V gene TRBV5-6 combines with J gene TRBJ2-7; TRBD2 matches at 7 bases. CDR3 region: CASSLGQGLSYEQYF. The CDR3 DNA reads TGTGCCAGCAGCTTGGGGCAGGGACTATCCTACGAGCAGTACTTC.